This T cell receptor beta chain was identified during a study of T cells after yellow fever vaccination. V was cut by 4 bases and J by 0 bases, with 13 bases left in between. Germline CDR1 MNHEY, CDR2 SVGAGI. The CDR3 has 15 residues. Study-wide results and limits: FACS-sorted repertoires might harbor abundant contaminating clonotypes from the bulk population. Most primary-vaccination clones reappeared after the booster (more than 95% CD4, about 88% CD8). Weaker in magnitude, the secondary response showed a faster peak on day 5 versus 15.

A word on this clonotype: Its antigen remains unknown.

Production of TCR cDNA was by 5'RACE template switching, which also added a universal primer site and UMIs. TCRdb itself ran the 5' RACE reads through MiXCR, one entry per CDR3 protein. The sample has around 590,000 distinct CDR3 sequences, 9% to 15% seen once; the top ten hold under 15%. This sample comprised PBMCs, obtained on the day of the yellow fever booster vaccination. This sequence originates from a young man who received the YFV17D yellow fever vaccine. The V gene is TRBV6-5, the J gene TRBJ2-7; maybe TRBD1 (5 bases). The CDR3 loop is CASSSTAASSYEQYF. CDR3 in DNA: TGTGCCAGCAGTTCGACAGCTGCGAGCTCCTACGAGCAGTACTTC.